These 5 T cell receptor beta chains were sequenced from one sample in a study of cytomegalovirus exposure and HLA in healthy donors. Clones were read by immunoSEQ multiplex PCR, and TCRdb kept only the in-frame ones, dropping some. The data contain about 130,000 clones, 75% to 90% of them singletons. Sequenced sample: PBMCs. Receptor source: a woman aged 18-29 years in good health and CMV-seronegative.

The J gene is TRBJ1-1, the V gene TRBV5-8; D unclear. Trimming left V 5 bases short and J 6 bases short, with 8 bases between. The CDR3 contains 11 residues. Germline V gene data show CDR1 as SGHTS and CDR2 as YDEGEE. In DNA, the CDR3 is TGTGCCAGCAGGCGGGTGGCTGAAGCTTTCTTT. This codes for CASRRVAEAFF.

This chain joins TRBV19 and TRBJ2-7; D perhaps matches TRBD1 (5 bases). Germline V gives CDR1 LNHDA, CDR2 SQIVND (reference sequence). V was trimmed by 5 bases and J by 3 bases, leaving 11 bases between them. The CDR3 consists of 13 residues. CDR3 bases: TGTGCCAGTAGTCCCCAGGGTGGCTACGAGCAGTACTTC. Its translation: CASSPQGGYEQYF.

The V and J genes are TRBV7-3 and TRBJ1-5; 7 positions match TRBD1. In germline, CDR1 is SGHTA, CDR2 FQGTGA. V lost 0 bases, J lost 7 bases, and 0 bases stayed unmatched. CDR3 size: 13 residues. The CDR3 bases are TGTGCCAGCAGCTTAACAGGGGGCCAGCCCCAGCATTTT. Its protein is CASSLTGGQPQHF.

This rearrangement joins TRBV10-1 to TRBJ2-5; no firm D call. CDR1 is WNHNN and CDR2 is SYGVQD in the germline V gene (reference sequence). V was cut by 0 bases and J by 7 bases, with 12 bases left in between. This CDR3 is 14 amino acids long. The CDR3 loop is CASSESRRSGTQYF. In DNA, the CDR3 is TGCGCCAGCAGTGAGTCAAGGCGGAGTGGGACCCAGTACTTC.

The chain joins TRBV4-1 to TRBJ1-2, with 8 bases matching TRBD1. The germline CDR1 and CDR2 sequences are MGHRA and YSYEKL. V lost 1 base to trimming and J lost 1 base; unmatched junction nucleotides: 5. The CDR3 runs to 16 residues. The CDR3 DNA is TGCGCCAGCAGCCAAGGGGTCGACAGGGGTAACTATGGCTACACCTTC. Translation gives CASSQGVDRGNYGYTF.